Listed here are 9 T cell receptor beta chains from one sample, sequenced in a study of T cell responses to AZD1222 COVID-19 vaccine. Data came from immunoSEQ multiplex PCR; TCRdb stores just in-frame clones and leaves some out. The repertoire holds approximately 130,000 clones, with around 90% as singletons. Sequencing was performed on peripheral blood, taken 28 days after the second AZD1222 dose. The source of these receptors is an adult who received the AZD1222 COVID-19 vaccine.

The V and J genes are TRBV6-1 and TRBJ1-6, with D tentatively TRBD1 (6 bases). Germline CDR1 is MNHNS and CDR2 is SASEGT. V was pared by 3 bases and J by 9 bases, with 18 bases between. The CDR3 covers 16 residues. CDR3 loop: CASSDIYDPGVSPLHF. CDR3 DNA sequence: TGTGCCAGCAGTGATATATATGATCCAGGGGTTTCACCCCTCCACTTT.

This rearrangement joins TRBV6-5 to TRBJ1-3, with a tentative D call TRBD1 (5 bases). Deletions cut 7 bases from V and 0 bases from J, with 13 bases between. The CDR3 has 15 residues. Germline V gene lookup returns CDR1 MNHEY and CDR2 SVGAGI. Here the CDR3 reads CASTRQPFSGNTIYF. The CDR3 bases are TGTGCCAGCACCCGACAGCCCTTCTCTGGAAACACCATATATTTT.

The V call is TRBV11-2, the J call TRBJ1-3; D possibly corresponds to TRBD1 (5 bases). In germline, CDR1 is SGHAT, CDR2 FQNNGV. V was trimmed by 0 bases and J by 2 bases, leaving 8 bases between them. The CDR3 length is 15 residues. The CDR3 region has the DNA TGTGCCAGCAGCTTAGATTCCAGGGCTGGAAACACCATATATTTT. Its protein is CASSLDSRAGNTIYF.

The V gene is TRBV30, the J gene TRBJ1-6; TRBD1 aligns across 9 bases. V lost 3 bases to trimming and J lost 3 bases; unmatched junction nucleotides: 9. Germline V gene sequence: CDR1 GTSNPN, CDR2 SVGIG (reference sequence). This CDR3 comprises 17 residues. CDR3 sequence: CAWRDRGPPGYNSPLHF. CDR3 DNA sequence: TGTGCCTGGAGGGACAGGGGACCTCCCGGCTATAATTCACCCCTCCACTTT.

The chain is built from TRBV6-5 and TRBJ1-1; no firm D call. The CDR3 runs 13 residues. The V gene lost 6 bases and the J gene lost 0 bases, with 8 bases spanning the gap. CDR1 and CDR2 from the germline V gene are MNHEY and SVGAGI. This CDR3 is CASRQSMNTEAFF. The CDR3, as DNA: TGTGCCAGCAGACAGTCCATGAACACTGAAGCTTTCTTT.

The V gene is TRBV7-9, the J gene TRBJ2-7; D is undetermined. The V and J ends lost 1 base and 6 bases respectively, with 13 bases between them. Germline CDR1 reads SEHNR; CDR2 reads FQNEAQ (reference sequence). The CDR3 has 14 residues. The CDR3 protein is CASSLVGLGGEQYF. The CDR3 DNA follows: TGTGCCAGCAGCTTAGTTGGCCTCGGCGGCGAGCAGTACTTC.

CDR3 sequence: CASSGQGAWETQYF. CDR3 bases: TGCGCCAGCAGCGGGCAGGGGGCGTGGGAGACCCAGTACTTC. The chain carries TRBV5-1 and TRBJ2-5, with 8 bases fitting TRBD1. Trimming cost V 4 bases and J 5 bases; bases outside gene matches: 7. Germline-derived CDR1 and CDR2 are SGHRS and YFSETQ. The CDR3 extends over 14 amino acids.

This clone was seen just once. The same CDR3 can be traced to other DNA sequences in this sample. The chain recombines TRBV19 with TRBJ2-3; D is ambiguous. Per germline, CDR1 LNHDA and CDR2 SQIVND (reference sequence). The ends were cut back, 3 bases at V and 2 bases at J, with 3 bases in the middle. The CDR3 is 12 amino acids. The CDR3 reads CASSINTDTQYF. The CDR3, as DNA: TGTGCCAGTAGTATCAACACAGATACGCAGTATTTT. Full variable domain (rest looked up from reference TRBV19 and TRBJ2-3): DGGITQSPKYLFRKEGQNVTLSCEQNLNHDAMYWYRQDPGQGLRLIYYSQIVNDFQKGDIAEGYSVSREKKESFPLTVTSAQKNPTAFYLCASSINTDTQYFGPGTRLTVL.

This CDR3 reads CSAPSPGGDGYTF. The DNA of the CDR3 is TGCAGCGCTCCGTCCCCGGGGGGGGATGGCTACACCTTC. The V and J genes are TRBV29-1 and TRBJ1-2; D possibly corresponds to TRBD1 (5 bases). V gave up 7 bases and J gave up 6 bases, with 18 bases separating them. The CDR3 is made up of 13 amino acids. CDR1 and CDR2 from the germline V gene are SQVTM and ANQGSEA.